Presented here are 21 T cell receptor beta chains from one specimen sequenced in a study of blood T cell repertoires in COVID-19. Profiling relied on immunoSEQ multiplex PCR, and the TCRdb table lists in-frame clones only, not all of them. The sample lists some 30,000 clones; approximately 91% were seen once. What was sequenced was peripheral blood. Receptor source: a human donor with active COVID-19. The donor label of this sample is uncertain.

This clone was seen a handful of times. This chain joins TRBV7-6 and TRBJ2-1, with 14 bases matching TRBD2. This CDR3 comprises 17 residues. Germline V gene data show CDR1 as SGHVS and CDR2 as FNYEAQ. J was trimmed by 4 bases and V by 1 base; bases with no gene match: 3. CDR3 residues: CASSLVGTSGGYNEQFF. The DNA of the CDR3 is TGTGCCAGCAGCTTAGTCGGGACTAGCGGGGGTTACAATGAGCAGTTCTTC.

CDR3 residues: CASSPPHGLVGETQYF. CDR3 bases: TGTGCCAGCTCACCACCCCACGGACTAGTTGGAGAGACCCAGTACTTC. The chain combines TRBV18 with TRBJ2-5; 7 bases are a match to TRBD2. J gave up 4 bases and V 0 bases, and 8 bases lay outside the gene matches. CDR3 size: 16 residues. CDR1 is KGHSH and CDR2 is LQKENI in the germline V gene.

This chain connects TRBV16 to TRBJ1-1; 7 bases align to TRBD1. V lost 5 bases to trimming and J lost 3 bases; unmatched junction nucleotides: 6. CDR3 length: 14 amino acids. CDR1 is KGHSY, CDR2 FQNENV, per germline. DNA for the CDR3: TGTGCCAGCAGCGATAGACAGGGTGACACTGAAGCTTTCTTT. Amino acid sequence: CASSDRQGDTEAFF.

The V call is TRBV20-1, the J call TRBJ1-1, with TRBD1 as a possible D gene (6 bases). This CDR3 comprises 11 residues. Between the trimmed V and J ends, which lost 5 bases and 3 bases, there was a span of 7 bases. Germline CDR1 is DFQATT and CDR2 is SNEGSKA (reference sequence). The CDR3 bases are TGCAGTGCTCGACAGGACACTGAAGCTTTCTTT. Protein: CSARQDTEAFF.

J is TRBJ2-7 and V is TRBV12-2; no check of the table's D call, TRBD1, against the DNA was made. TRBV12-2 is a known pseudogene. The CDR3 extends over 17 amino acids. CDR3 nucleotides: TGTGCAAGTCGCTTGGACAGGCGGACTGAAGACTCCTACGAGCAGTACTTC. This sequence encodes CASRLDRRTEDSYEQYF.

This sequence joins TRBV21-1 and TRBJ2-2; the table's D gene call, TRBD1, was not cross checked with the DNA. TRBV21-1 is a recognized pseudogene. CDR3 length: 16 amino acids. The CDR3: CASSKGSSGDPGELFF. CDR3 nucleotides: TGTGCCAGCAGCAAAGGATCCTCAGGGGACCCCGGGGAGCTGTTTTTT.

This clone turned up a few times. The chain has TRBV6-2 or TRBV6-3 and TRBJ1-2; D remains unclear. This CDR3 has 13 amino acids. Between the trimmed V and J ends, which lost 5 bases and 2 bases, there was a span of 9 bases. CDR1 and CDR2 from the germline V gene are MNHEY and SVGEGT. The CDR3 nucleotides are TGTGCCAGCAGTGAGACGGAGAACTATGGCTACACCTTC. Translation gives CASSETENYGYTF.

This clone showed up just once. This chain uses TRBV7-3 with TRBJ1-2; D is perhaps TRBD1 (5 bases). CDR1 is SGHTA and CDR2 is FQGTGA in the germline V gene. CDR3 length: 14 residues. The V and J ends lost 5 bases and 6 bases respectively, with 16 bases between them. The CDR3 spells CASSPLGAGDGYTF. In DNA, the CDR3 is TGTGCCAGCAGCCCACTTGGGGCCGGCGATGGCTACACCTTC.

In nucleotides, the CDR3 is TGTGCCAGCAGCTTAGATGGCGGACAGGTTGAGGGCAATGAGCAGTTCTTC. Its translation is CASSLDGGQVEGNEQFF. The chain combines TRBV7-6 with TRBJ2-1, with 7 nucleotides matching TRBD1. V lost 1 base to trimming and J lost 6 bases; unmatched junction nucleotides: 12. The CDR3 has 17 amino acids. Per germline, CDR1 SGHVS and CDR2 FNYEAQ.

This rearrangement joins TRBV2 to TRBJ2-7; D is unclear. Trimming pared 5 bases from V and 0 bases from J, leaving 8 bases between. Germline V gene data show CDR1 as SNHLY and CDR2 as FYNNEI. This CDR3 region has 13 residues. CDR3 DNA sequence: TGTGCCAGCAGTAATTCTTACTCCTACGAGCAGTACTTC. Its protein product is CASSNSYSYEQYF.

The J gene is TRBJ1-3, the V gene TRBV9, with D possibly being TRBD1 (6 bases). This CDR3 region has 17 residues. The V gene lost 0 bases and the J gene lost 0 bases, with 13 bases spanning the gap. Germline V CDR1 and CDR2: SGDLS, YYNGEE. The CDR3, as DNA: TGTGCCAGCAGCGTAGTGGCAGGGACACCCTCTGGAAACACCATATATTTT. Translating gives CASSVVAGTPSGNTIYF.

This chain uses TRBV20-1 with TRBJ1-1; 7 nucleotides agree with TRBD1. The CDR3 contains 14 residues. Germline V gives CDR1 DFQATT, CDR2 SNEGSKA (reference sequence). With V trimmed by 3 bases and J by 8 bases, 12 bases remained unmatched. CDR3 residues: CSASRPDRNREAFF. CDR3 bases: TGCAGTGCTAGTCGACCGGACAGGAATAGGGAAGCTTTCTTT.

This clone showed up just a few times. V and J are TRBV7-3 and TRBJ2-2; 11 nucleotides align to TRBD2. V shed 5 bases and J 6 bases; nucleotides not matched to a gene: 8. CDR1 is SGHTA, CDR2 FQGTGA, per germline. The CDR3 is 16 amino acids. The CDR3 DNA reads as TGTGCCAGCAGCCTAGCGGGGGGCGGAGGCGCCGGGGAGCTGTTTTTT. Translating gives CASSLAGGGGAGELFF.

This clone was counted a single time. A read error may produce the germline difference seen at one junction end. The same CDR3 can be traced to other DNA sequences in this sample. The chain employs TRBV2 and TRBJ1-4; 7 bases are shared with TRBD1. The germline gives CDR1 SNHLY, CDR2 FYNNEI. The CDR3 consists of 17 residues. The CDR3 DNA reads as TGTGCCAGCACCAATGCCGGGACAGTTCGTTCTAATGAAAAATTGTTTTTT. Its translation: CASTNAGTVRSNEKLFF.

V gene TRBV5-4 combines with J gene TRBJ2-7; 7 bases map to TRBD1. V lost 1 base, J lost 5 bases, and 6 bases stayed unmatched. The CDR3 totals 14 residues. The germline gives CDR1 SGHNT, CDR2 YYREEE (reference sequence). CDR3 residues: CASSLKQGSNEQYF. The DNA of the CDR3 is TGTGCCAGCAGCTTGAAACAGGGGTCGAACGAGCAGTACTTC.

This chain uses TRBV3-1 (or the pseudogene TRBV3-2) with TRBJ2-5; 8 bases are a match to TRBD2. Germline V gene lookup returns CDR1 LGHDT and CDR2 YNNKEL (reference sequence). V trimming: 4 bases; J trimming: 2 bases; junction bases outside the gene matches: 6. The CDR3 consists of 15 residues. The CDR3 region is CASSPWTSTQETQYF. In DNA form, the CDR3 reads TGTGCCAGCAGCCCATGGACTAGCACACAAGAGACCCAGTACTTC.

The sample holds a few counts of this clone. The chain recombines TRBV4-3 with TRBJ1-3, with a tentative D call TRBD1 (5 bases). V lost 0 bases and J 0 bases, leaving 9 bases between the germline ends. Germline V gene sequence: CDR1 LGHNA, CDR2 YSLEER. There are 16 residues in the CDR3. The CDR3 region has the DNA TGCGCCAGCAGCCAAGATTCGGGGGGCTCTGGAAACACCATATATTTT. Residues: CASSQDSGGSGNTIYF.

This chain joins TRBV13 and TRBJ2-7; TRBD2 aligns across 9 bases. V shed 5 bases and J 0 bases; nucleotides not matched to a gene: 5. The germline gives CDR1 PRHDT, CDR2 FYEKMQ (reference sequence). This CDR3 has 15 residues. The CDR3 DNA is TGTGCCAGCAGCCAGGAGCGGGGGGACTCCTACGAGCAGTACTTC. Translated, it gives CASSQERGDSYEQYF.

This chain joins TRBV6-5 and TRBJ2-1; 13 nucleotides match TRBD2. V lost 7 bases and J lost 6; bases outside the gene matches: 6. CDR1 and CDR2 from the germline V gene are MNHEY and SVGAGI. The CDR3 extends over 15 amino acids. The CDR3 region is CASMAGTSGVNEQFF. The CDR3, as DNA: TGTGCCAGCATGGCCGGGACTAGCGGGGTCAATGAGCAGTTCTTC.

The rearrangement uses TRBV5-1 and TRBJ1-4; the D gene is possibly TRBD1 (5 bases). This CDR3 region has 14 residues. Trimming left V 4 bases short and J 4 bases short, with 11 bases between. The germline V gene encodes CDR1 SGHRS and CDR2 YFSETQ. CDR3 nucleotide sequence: TGCGCCAGCAGCCCCGGTAGGGGTAATGAAAAACTGTTTTTT. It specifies CASSPGRGNEKLFF. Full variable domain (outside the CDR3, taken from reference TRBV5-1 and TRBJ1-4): KAGVTQTPRYLIKTRGQQVTLSCSPISGHRSVSWYQQTPGQGLQFLFEYFSETQRNKGNFPGRFSGRQFSNSRSEMNVSTLELGDSALYLCASSPGRGNEKLFFGSGTQLSVL.

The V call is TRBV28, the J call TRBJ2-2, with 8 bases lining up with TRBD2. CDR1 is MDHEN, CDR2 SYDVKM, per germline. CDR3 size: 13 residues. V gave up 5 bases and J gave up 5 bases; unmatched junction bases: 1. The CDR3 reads CASSGGGTGELFF. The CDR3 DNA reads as TGTGCCAGCAGTGGCGGGGGGACCGGGGAGCTGTTTTTT.